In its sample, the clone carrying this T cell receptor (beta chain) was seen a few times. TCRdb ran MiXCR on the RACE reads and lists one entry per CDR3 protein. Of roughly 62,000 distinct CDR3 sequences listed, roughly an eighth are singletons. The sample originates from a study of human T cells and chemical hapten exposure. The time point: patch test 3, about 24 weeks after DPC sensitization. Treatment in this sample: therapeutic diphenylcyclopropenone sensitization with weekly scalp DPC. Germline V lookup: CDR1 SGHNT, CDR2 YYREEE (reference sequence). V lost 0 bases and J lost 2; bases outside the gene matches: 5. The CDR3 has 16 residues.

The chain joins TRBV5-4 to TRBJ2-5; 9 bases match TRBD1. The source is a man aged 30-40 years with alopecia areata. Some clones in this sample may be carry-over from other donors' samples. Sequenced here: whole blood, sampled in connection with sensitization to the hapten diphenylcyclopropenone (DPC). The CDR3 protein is CASSLAGGQGQETQYF. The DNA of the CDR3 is TGTGCCAGCAGCTTGGCGGGGGGACAGGGACAAGAGACCCAGTACTTC.